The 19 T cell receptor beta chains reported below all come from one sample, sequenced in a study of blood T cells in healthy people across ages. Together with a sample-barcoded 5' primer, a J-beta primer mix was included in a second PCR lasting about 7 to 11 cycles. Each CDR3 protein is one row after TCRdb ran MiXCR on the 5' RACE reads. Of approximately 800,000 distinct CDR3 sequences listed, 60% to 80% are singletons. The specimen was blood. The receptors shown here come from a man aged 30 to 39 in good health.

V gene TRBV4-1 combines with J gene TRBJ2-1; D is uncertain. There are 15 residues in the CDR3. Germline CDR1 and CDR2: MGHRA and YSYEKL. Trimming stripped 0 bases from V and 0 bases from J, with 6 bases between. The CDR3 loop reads CASSQEANSYNEQFF. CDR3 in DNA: TGCGCCAGCAGCCAAGAAGCGAACTCCTACAATGAGCAGTTCTTC.

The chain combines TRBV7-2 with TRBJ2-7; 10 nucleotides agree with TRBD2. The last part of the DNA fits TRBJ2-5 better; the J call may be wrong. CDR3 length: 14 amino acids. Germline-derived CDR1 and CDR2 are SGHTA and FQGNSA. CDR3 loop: CASSRAGGLETQYF. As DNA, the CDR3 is TGTGCCAGCAGCCGAGCGGGGGGGCTTGAGACCCAGTACTTC.

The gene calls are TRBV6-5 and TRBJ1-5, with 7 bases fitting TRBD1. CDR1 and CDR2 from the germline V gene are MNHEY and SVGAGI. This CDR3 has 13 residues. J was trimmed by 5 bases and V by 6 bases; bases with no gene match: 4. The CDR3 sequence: CASSVGQHQPQHF. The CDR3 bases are TGTGCCAGCAGCGTGGGACAGCATCAGCCCCAGCATTTT.

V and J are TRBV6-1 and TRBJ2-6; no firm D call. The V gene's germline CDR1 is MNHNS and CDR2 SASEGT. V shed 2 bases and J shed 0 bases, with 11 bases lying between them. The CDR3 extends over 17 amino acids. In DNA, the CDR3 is TGTGCCAGCAGTGAATATGTAAGCTTCTCTGGGGCCAACGTCCTGACTTTC. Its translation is CASSEYVSFSGANVLTF.

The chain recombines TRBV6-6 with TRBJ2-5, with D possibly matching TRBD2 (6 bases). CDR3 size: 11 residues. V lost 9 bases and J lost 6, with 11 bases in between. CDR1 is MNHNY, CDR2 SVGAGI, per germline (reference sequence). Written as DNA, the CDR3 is TGTGCCAGTGGGGGGAAAAAGACCCAGTACTTC. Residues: CASGGKKTQYF.

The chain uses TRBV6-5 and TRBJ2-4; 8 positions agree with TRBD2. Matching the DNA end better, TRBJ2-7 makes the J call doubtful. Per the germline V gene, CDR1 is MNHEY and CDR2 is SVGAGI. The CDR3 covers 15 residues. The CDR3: CASSYTSGGYYEQYF. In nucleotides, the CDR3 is TGTGCCAGCAGTTACACAAGCGGGGGTTACTACGAGCAGTACTTC.

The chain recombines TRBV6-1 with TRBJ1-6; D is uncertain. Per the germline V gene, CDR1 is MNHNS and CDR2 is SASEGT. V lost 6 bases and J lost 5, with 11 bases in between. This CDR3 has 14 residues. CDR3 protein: CASRGDGNNSPLHF. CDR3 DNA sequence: TGTGCCAGCAGGGGCGACGGGAATAATTCACCCCTCCACTTT.

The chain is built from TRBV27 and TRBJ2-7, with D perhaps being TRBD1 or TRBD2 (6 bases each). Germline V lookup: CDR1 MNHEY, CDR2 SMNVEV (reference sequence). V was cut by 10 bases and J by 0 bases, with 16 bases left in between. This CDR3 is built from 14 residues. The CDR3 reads CATARGGSSYEQYF. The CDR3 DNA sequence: TGTGCCACCGCCCGAGGGGGGAGCTCCTACGAGCAGTACTTC.

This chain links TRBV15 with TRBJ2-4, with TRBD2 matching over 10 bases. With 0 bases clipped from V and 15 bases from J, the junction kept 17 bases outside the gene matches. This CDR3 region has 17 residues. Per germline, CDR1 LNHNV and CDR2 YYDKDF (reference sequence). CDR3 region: CATSRDPWTSGGSLRYF. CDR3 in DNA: TGTGCCACCAGCAGAGACCCTTGGACTAGCGGCGGAAGTTTACGGTACTTC. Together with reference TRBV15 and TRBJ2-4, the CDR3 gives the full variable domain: DAMVIQNPRYQVTQFGKPVTLSCSQTLNHNVMYWYQQKSSQAPKLLFHYYDKDFNNEADTPDNFQSRRPNTSFCFLDIRSPGLGDTAMYLCATSRDPWTSGGSLRYFGAGTRLSVL.

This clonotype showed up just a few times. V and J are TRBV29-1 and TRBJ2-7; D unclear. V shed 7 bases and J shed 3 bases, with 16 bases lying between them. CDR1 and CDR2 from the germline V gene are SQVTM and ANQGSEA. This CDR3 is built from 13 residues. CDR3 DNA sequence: TGCAGCGCCTTCATCAGAGGCGTCTACGAGCAGTACTTC. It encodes CSAFIRGVYEQYF.

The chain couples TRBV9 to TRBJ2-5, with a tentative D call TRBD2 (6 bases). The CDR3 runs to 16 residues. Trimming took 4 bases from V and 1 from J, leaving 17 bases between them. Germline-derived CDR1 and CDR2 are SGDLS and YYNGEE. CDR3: CASSPLGGTFQETQYF. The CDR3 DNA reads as TGTGCCAGCAGCCCACTGGGGGGAACTTTCCAAGAGACCCAGTACTTC.

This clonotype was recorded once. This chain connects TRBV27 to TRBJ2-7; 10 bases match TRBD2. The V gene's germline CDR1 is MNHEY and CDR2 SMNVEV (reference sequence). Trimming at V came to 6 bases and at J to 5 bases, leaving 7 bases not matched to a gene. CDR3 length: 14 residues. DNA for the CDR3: TGTGCCAGCAGCCGGAGCGGGGGGGTCAACGAGCAGTACTTC. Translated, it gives CASSRSGGVNEQYF.

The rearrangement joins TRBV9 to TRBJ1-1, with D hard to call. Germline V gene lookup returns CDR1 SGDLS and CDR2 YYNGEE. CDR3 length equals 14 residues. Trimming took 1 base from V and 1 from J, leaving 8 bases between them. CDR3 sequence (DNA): TGTGCCAGCAGCGTAAGTCCCGGGAACACTGAAGCTTTCTTT. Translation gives CASSVSPGNTEAFF.

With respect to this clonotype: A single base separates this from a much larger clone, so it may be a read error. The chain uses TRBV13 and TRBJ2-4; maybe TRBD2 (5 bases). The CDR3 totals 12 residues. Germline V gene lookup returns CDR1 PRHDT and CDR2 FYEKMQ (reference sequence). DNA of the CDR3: TGTGCCAGCAACTTAGTTTCCGGGGAGCAGTACTTC. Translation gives CASNLVSGEQYF.

This CDR3 is CASSPPIRQASSLLADTQYF. CDR3 in DNA: TGTGCCAGCAGCCCGCCTATACGCCAAGCTAGCAGTCTGTTGGCAGATACGCAGTATTTT. This rearrangement joins TRBV7-2 to TRBJ2-3; D is possibly TRBD2 (5 bases). Trimming cost V 5 bases and J 4 bases, with 31 bases left between them. Per the germline V gene, CDR1 is SGHTA and CDR2 is FQGNSA. The CDR3 spans 20 residues.

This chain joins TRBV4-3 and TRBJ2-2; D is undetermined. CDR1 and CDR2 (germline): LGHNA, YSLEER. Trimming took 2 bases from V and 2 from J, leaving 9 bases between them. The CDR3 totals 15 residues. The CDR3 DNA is TGCGCCAGCAGCCAATCTGCGCTCAACACCGGGGAGCTGTTTTTT. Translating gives CASSQSALNTGELFF.

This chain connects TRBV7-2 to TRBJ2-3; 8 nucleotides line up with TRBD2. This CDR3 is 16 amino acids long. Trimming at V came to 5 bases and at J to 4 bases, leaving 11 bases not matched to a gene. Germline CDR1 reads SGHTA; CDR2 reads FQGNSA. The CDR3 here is CASSVGTSGTADTQYF. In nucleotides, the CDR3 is TGTGCCAGCAGCGTAGGGACTAGTGGTACAGCAGATACGCAGTATTTT.

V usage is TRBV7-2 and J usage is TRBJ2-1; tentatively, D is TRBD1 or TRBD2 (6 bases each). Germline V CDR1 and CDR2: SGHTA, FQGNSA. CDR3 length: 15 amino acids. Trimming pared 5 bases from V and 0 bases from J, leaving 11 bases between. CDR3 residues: CASSAGHFSYNEQFF. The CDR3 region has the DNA TGTGCCAGCAGCGCGGGACACTTCTCCTACAATGAGCAGTTCTTC.

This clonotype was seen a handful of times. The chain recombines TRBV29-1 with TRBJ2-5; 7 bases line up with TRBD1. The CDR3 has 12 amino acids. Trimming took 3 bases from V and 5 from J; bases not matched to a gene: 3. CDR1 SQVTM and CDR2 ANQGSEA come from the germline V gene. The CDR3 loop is CSVETGRETQYF. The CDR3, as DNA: TGCAGCGTTGAGACAGGGCGCGAGACCCAGTACTTC.